One sample yielded the 24 T cell receptor beta chains listed below, sequenced in a study of CD4 T cells in relation to SARS-CoV-2 and coronaviruses. CD4+ T cells from unexposed donors were obtained before the COVID-19 pandemic (2011-2018). Isolation of CD4+ T cells took place after less than 11 days in culture. Clones were read by immunoSEQ multiplex PCR, and TCRdb kept only the in-frame ones, dropping some. The data hold about 25,000 clones, with around 78% observed a single time. These receptors' targets are unknown. The sequenced sample consisted of CD4+ T cells from PBMCs, cultured in vitro. These receptors all come from a human donor in good health.

This sequence joins TRBV19 and TRBJ1-3, with D uncertain. Trimming pared 9 bases from V and 10 bases from J, leaving 16 bases between. Per the germline V gene, CDR1 is LNHDA and CDR2 is SQIVND (reference sequence). This CDR3 is built from 12 residues. The CDR3 nucleotides read TGTGCCAGCCAGGAGTGGCGGAGTACCATATATTTT. Amino acid sequence: CASQEWRSTIYF.

V is TRBV30 and J is TRBJ1-1; no reliable D call. The ends were cut back, 0 bases at V and 11 bases at J, with 13 bases in the middle. CDR3 length: 12 amino acids. The germline gives CDR1 GTSNPN, CDR2 SVGIG (reference sequence). The CDR3 sequence is CAWSVTAPDAFF. The CDR3 bases are TGTGCCTGGAGTGTAACGGCCCCGGACGCTTTCTTT. The full variable domain, with the rest looked up from reference TRBV30 and TRBJ1-1, is SQTIHQWPATLVQPVGSPLSLECTVEGTSNPNLYWYRQAAGRGLQLLFYSVGIGQISSEVPQNLSASRPQDRQFILSSKKLLLSDSGFYLCAWSVTAPDAFFGQGTRLTVV.

V is TRBV5-8 and J is TRBJ2-3, with 10 positions matching TRBD2. This CDR3 has 16 residues. V was clipped by 0 bases and J by 1 base; unmatched bases: 2. The germline CDR1 and CDR2 sequences are SGHTS and YDEGEE. CDR3 nucleotides: TGTGCCAGCAGCTTGGGGCTAGCGGGAGGCACAGATACGCAGTATTTT. Translating it yields CASSLGLAGGTDTQYF.

The chain carries TRBV5-1 and TRBJ2-2; TRBD1 aligns across 8 bases. The germline V gene has CDR1 SGHRS and CDR2 YFSETQ. The CDR3 covers 16 residues. V shed 0 bases, J shed 3 bases, and the junction held 4 bases outside the gene matches. Here the CDR3 reads CASSLGTGLDTGELFF. The CDR3 DNA sequence: TGCGCCAGCAGCTTGGGGACAGGGCTGGACACCGGGGAGCTGTTTTTT.

V is TRBV7-2 and J is TRBJ2-3; TRBD2 matches 7 bases. The germline V gene encodes CDR1 SGHTA and CDR2 FQGNSA. The CDR3 covers 17 residues. After removal of 5 bases from V and 2 bases from J, the junction contained 13 bases not matched to a gene. CDR3 DNA sequence: TGTGCCAGCAGCCCCCGGTCCGGGCGGGGGTACACAGATACGCAGTATTTT. Protein product: CASSPRSGRGYTDTQYF.

V and J are TRBV4-2 and TRBJ2-7, with 8 bases aligning to TRBD2. The germline CDR1 and CDR2 sequences are LGHNA and YNFKEQ. V shed 0 bases and J 4 bases; nucleotides not matched to a gene: 8. This CDR3 region has 16 residues. The CDR3 region is CASSQEVDGRGYEQYF. The CDR3 DNA sequence: TGTGCCAGCAGCCAAGAGGTGGACGGGAGGGGATACGAGCAGTACTTC.

This clone was recorded a few times. The rearrangement joins TRBV19 to TRBJ1-1; no reliable D call. Germline lookup yields CDR1 LNHDA and CDR2 SQIVND (reference sequence). Deletions cut 6 bases from V and 2 bases from J, with 4 bases between. This CDR3 is 11 amino acids long. Here the CDR3 DNA reads TGTGCCAGTAGGGCAAACACTGAAGCTTTCTTT. Translated: CASRANTEAFF.

The CDR3 protein is CASSQVGMGASGAPRDMGQFF. DNA of the CDR3: TGTGCCAGCAGCCAAGTGGGGATGGGGGCTAGCGGGGCGCCTCGGGATATGGGTCAGTTCTTC. This chain connects TRBV3-1 (or the pseudogene TRBV3-2) to TRBJ2-1; 9 nucleotides agree with TRBD2. In germline, CDR1 is LGHDT, CDR2 YNNKEL (reference sequence). This CDR3 spans 21 amino acids. J gave up 13 bases and V 1 base, and 29 bases lay outside the gene matches.

The chain is built from TRBV7-9 and TRBJ1-1, with D unclear. CDR3 size: 12 residues. Germline V CDR1 and CDR2: SEHNR, FQNEAQ (reference sequence). Trimming removed 0 bases at V and 10 bases at J, with 9 bases between. This CDR3 is CASSLAQARAFF. The CDR3 DNA sequence: TGTGCCAGCAGCTTAGCCCAGGCCAGAGCTTTCTTT.

This sequence joins TRBV3-1 (or the pseudogene TRBV3-2) and TRBJ1-2; D is possibly TRBD1 (6 bases). The CDR3 totals 14 residues. Germline V gene sequence: CDR1 LGHDT, CDR2 YNNKEL (reference sequence). Trimming took 2 bases from V and 8 from J, leaving 15 bases between them. CDR3 sequence reads: CASSQISGDSGYTF. The CDR3 bases are TGTGCCAGCAGCCAAATCTCAGGGGATTCAGGCTACACCTTC.

V is TRBV18 and J is TRBJ2-1, with 12 bases matching TRBD2. This CDR3 is built from 16 residues. V was pared by 6 bases and J by 3 bases, with 6 bases of the junction left unmatched. CDR1 and CDR2 from the germline V gene are KGHSH and LQKENI. The CDR3 nucleotides are TGTGCCAGCTCTGCCCTGACTAGCGGGGGCTACAATGAGCAGTTCTTC. This encodes CASSALTSGGYNEQFF.

The CDR3 DNA reads as TGTGCCAGCAGCTTAGGGCACCTTGCCCCCCAGCATTTT. Residues: CASSLGHLAPQHF. The V and J genes are TRBV7-9 and TRBJ1-5; D gene unclear. V was pared by 1 base and J by 10 bases, with 11 bases between. The CDR3 has 13 amino acids. Germline values: CDR1 SEHNR, CDR2 FQNEAQ (reference sequence).

This clone was observed a handful of times. V and J are TRBV18 and TRBJ2-7, with D tentatively TRBD2 (6 bases). Trimming removed 2 bases from V and 6 bases from J, with 14 bases in between. CDR3 length equals 14 residues. Germline V CDR1 and CDR2: KGHSH, LQKENI. CDR3 sequence: CASSPRDGGSEQYF. The CDR3 region has the DNA TGTGCCAGCTCACCAAGGGACGGGGGTTCCGAGCAGTACTTC.

This clone was seen a single time. The gene calls are TRBV6-6 and TRBJ1-3; tentatively, D is TRBD1 (5 bases). Trimming took 7 bases from V and 12 from J, leaving 16 bases between them. Germline V gives CDR1 MNHNY, CDR2 SVGAGI (reference sequence). The CDR3 consists of 12 residues. Here the CDR3 DNA reads TGTGCCAGCACCCCCCGGGGCAGACACATATATTTT. Protein product: CASTPRGRHIYF.

This rearrangement joins TRBV2 to TRBJ2-5, with TRBD1 identical over 7 bases. CDR3 length: 14 residues. Germline V gene lookup returns CDR1 SNHLY and CDR2 FYNNEI. V gave up 6 bases and J gave up 2 bases; unmatched junction bases: 6. CDR3 protein: CASRETGLQETQYF. In DNA form, the CDR3 reads TGTGCCAGCAGAGAGACAGGGCTACAAGAGACCCAGTACTTC.

The chain links TRBV6-2 or TRBV6-3 to TRBJ2-3, with TRBD2 matching 11 bases. The CDR3 runs to 20 residues. V trimming: 6 bases; J trimming: 0 bases; junction bases outside the gene matches: 17. CDR1 is MNHEY, CDR2 SVGEGT, per germline. DNA for the CDR3: TGTGCCAGCAGCCTATCGACTAGCGGGGACTTTAAATCTAGCACAGATACGCAGTATTTT. It encodes CASSLSTSGDFKSSTDTQYF.

The V call is TRBV30, the J call TRBJ1-4; D gene ambiguous. V was pared by 1 base and J by 0 bases, with 9 bases between. CDR3 length: 15 residues. Per the germline V gene, CDR1 is GTSNPN and CDR2 is SVGIG (reference sequence). CDR3 sequence: CAWSDMGATNEKLFF. CDR3 in DNA: TGTGCCTGGAGTGATATGGGAGCAACTAATGAAAAACTGTTTTTT.

This chain joins TRBV9 and TRBJ2-1; D gene uncertain. Germline V CDR1 and CDR2: SGDLS, YYNGEE. The V end lost 2 bases, the J end lost 1 base, and 19 bases lay between the germline ends. This CDR3 spans 18 amino acids. The CDR3 DNA sequence: TGTGCCAGCAGCGTCTTGCCTAGTCGGCAGCATTCCTACAATGAGCAGTTCTTC. This codes for CASSVLPSRQHSYNEQFF.

The J gene is TRBJ1-4, the V gene TRBV11-2; D unclear. From germline, CDR1 is SGHAT and CDR2 FQNNGV. The V end lost 1 base, the J end lost 11 bases, and 5 bases lay between the germline ends. The CDR3 extends over 11 amino acids. The CDR3 is CASSLGTKLFF. In nucleotides, the CDR3 is TGTGCCAGCAGCTTAGGGACGAAACTGTTTTTT.

The chain carries TRBV28 and TRBJ2-7; D may be TRBD1 (5 bases). CDR1 MDHEN and CDR2 SYDVKM come from the germline V gene. The CDR3 is made up of 12 amino acids. Trimming removed 5 bases from V and 6 bases from J, with 11 bases in between. CDR3 nucleotides: TGTGCCAGCAGTCCCTCTAGGGGCGAGCAGTACTTC. Protein: CASSPSRGEQYF.

CDR3 sequence reads: CASRNPGDSGELFF. Here the CDR3 DNA reads TGTGCCAGCAGGAATCCAGGGGATTCCGGGGAGCTGTTTTTT. V is TRBV2 and J is TRBJ2-2, with D maybe TRBD1 (6 bases). This CDR3 is built from 14 residues. Germline values: CDR1 SNHLY, CDR2 FYNNEI. Trimming stripped 6 bases from V and 6 bases from J, with 14 bases between.

The chain has TRBV7-2 and TRBJ2-1; either TRBD1 or TRBD2 may fit D (5 bases each). This CDR3 region has 17 residues. The germline gives CDR1 SGHTA, CDR2 FQGNSA. The V end lost 2 bases, the J end lost 0 bases, and 14 bases lay between the germline ends. CDR3 in DNA: TGTGCCAGCAGCTTACGGGGCCGCTCGAGCTCCTACAATGAGCAGTTCTTC. This sequence encodes CASSLRGRSSSYNEQFF.

The J gene is TRBJ2-4, the V gene TRBV11-1; TRBD1 is a possible D gene (5 bases). The CDR3 is made up of 15 amino acids. V dropped 4 bases and J dropped 3 bases, with 13 bases sitting between them. Looked up from germline, CDR1 is SGHAT and CDR2 is FQDESV (reference sequence). The DNA of the CDR3 is TGTGCCAGCAGCTCAGGGTCGGGTGGCAAAAACATTCAGTACTTC. Its protein product is CASSSGSGGKNIQYF.

The rearrangement links TRBV11-2 to TRBJ1-2, with 7 positions matching TRBD1. J gave up 2 bases and V 5 bases, and 14 bases lay outside the gene matches. Per germline, CDR1 SGHAT and CDR2 FQNNGV. The CDR3 sequence is 17 residues long. This CDR3 reads CASSQTGRARTNYGYTF. For the CDR3, the DNA is TGTGCCAGCAGCCAGACAGGGAGGGCCCGGACCAACTATGGCTACACCTTC.